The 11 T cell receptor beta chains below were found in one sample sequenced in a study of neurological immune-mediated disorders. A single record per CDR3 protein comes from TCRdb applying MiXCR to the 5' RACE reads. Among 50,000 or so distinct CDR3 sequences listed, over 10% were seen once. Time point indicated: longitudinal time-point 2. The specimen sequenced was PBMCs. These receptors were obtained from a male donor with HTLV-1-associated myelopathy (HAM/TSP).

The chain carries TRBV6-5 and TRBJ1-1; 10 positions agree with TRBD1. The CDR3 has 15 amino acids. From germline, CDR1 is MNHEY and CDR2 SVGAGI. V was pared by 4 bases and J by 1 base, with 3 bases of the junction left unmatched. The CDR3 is CASSSDRGRNTEAFF. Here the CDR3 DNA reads TGTGCCAGCAGTTCCGACAGGGGGCGGAACACTGAAGCTTTCTTT.

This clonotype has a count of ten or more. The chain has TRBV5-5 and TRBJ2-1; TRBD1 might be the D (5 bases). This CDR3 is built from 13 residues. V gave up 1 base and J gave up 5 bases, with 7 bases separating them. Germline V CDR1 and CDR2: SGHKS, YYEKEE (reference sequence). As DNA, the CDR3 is TGTGCCAGCAGCTTGCGCAGGGACAATGAGCAGTTCTTC. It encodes CASSLRRDNEQFF.

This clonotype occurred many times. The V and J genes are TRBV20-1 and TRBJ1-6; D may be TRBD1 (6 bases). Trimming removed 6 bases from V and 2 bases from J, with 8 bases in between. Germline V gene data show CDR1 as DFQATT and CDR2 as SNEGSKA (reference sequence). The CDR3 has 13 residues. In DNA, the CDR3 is TGCAGTGCGGGGGGCGCCTATAATTCACCCCTCCACTTT. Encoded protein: CSAGGAYNSPLHF.

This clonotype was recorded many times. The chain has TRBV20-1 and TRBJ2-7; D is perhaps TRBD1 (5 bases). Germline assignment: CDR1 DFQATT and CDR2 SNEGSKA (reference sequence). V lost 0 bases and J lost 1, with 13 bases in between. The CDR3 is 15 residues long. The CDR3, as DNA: TGCAGTGCTAGAGATAGTAAACAGGTTTCCTACGAGCAGTACTTC. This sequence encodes CSARDSKQVSYEQYF.

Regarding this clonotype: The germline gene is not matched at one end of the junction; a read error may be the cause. In nucleotides, the CDR3 is TGTGACAGCAGCTTCTTCCCGGGACAATCCTACGAGCAGTACTTC. As protein: CDSSFFPGQSYEQYF. The rearrangement links TRBV11-2 to TRBJ2-7; D may be TRBD1 (6 bases). The CDR3 is 15 residues long. Germline CDR1 and CDR2: SGHAT and FQNNGV.

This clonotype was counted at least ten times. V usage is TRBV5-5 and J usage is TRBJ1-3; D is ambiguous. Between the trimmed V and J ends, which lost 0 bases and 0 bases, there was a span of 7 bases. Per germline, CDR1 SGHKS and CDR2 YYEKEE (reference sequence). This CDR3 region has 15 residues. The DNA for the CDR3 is TGTGCCAGCAGCTTGGTTCCGTACTCTGGAAACACCATATATTTT. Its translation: CASSLVPYSGNTIYF.

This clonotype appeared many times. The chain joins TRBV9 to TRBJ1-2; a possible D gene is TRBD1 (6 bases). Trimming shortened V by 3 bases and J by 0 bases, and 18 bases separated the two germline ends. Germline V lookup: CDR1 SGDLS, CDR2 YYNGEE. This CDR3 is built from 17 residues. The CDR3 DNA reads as TGTGCCAGCAGCGCAGGGGCGTTACAGGGAGCTAACTATGGCTACACCTTC. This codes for CASSAGALQGANYGYTF.

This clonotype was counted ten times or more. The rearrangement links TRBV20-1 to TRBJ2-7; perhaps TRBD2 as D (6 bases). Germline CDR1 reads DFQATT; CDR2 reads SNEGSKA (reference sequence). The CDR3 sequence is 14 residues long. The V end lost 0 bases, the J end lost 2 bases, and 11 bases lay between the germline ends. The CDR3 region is CSARDRGLAYEQYF. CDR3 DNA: TGCAGTGCTAGAGACCGGGGACTGGCCTACGAGCAGTACTTC.

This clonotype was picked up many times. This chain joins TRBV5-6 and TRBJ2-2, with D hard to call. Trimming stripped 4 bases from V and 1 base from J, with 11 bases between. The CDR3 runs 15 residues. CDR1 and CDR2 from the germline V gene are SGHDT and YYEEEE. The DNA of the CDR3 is TGTGCCAGCAGCCGAGGACCCGTGAACACCGGGGAGCTGTTTTTT. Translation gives CASSRGPVNTGELFF.

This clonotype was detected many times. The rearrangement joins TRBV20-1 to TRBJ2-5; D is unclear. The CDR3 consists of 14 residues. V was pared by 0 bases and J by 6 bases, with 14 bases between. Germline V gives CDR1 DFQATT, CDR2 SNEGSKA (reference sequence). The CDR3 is CSARDGLVRKTQYF. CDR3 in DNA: TGCAGTGCTAGAGATGGGCTAGTGAGAAAGACCCAGTACTTC.

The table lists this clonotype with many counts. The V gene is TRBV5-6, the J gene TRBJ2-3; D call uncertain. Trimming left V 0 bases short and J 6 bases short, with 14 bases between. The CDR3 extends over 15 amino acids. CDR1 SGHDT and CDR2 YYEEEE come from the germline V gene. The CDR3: CASSLGVRAEDTQYF. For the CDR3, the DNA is TGTGCCAGCAGCTTGGGGGTTCGGGCTGAGGATACGCAGTATTTT.